The 4 T cell receptor beta chains in this list originate from one sample, sequenced in a study of regulatory T cells in long-lasting Graves disease. Time point given: newly diagnosed GD, antithyroid drugs for less than 3 months. Following extraction of RNA from PBMCs, that RNA was used to make the TCR library. The TCR beta library used iRepertoire HTBI primers with Arm-PCR amplification of CDR3. TCRdb reanalysed the multiplex PCR reads using MiXCR and keeps one entry per CDR3 protein. The sample holds about 620,000 distinct CDR3 sequences, roughly 15% seen once. The same sample was also studied in work on T cells in Graves' hyperthyroidism and ophthalmopathy.

Sequenced here: peripheral blood mononuclear cells (PBMCs), sampled at new diagnosis, from a patient treated with antithyroid drugs. Receptors were obtained from a woman aged 30 to 39 with Graves disease.

This clonotype showed up many times. This chain links TRBV6-1 with TRBJ2-2; TRBD1 matches at 9 bases. The germline CDR1 and CDR2 sequences are MNHNS and SASEGT. The CDR3 length is 17 residues. After removal of 4 bases from V and 4 bases from J, the junction contained 10 bases not matched to a gene. The DNA of the CDR3 is TGTGCCAGCAGTGCGATAGACGGGACAGGGAGCACCGGGGAGCTGTTTTTT. It codes for CASSAIDGTGSTGELFF.

This clonotype showed up many times. The gene calls are TRBV5-1 and TRBJ2-3; TRBD1 matches at 9 bases. The germline V gene encodes CDR1 SGHRS and CDR2 YFSETQ. Unmatched junction bases numbered 10, after V lost 4 bases and J lost 4 bases. The CDR3 has 16 amino acids. CDR3 nucleotides: TGCGCCAGCAGCATGATACAGGGGGCGCGGGCAGATACGCAGTATTTT. Its translation is CASSMIQGARADTQYF.

This clonotype was seen once. One junction end disagrees with the germline gene, perhaps due to a read error. This rearrangement joins TRBV28 to TRBJ1-2; D gene ambiguous. The CDR3 consists of 15 residues. In germline, CDR1 is MDHEN, CDR2 SYDVKM. The CDR3 region has the DNA TGTGCCAGCAGGTCGAAGAAGGGAGGTAGCTATGGCTACGCCTTC. This codes for CASRSKKGGSYGYAF.

The rearrangement joins TRBV11-1 to TRBJ2-1; 7 bases match TRBD2. The CDR3 consists of 16 residues. Germline assignment: CDR1 SGHAT and CDR2 FQDESV (reference sequence). V lost 1 base and J lost 6; bases outside the gene matches: 9. The CDR3 sequence: CASSLGLGLVFNEQFF. The CDR3 region has the DNA TGTGCCAGCAGCTTAGGGCTAGGACTAGTATTCAATGAGCAGTTCTTC.